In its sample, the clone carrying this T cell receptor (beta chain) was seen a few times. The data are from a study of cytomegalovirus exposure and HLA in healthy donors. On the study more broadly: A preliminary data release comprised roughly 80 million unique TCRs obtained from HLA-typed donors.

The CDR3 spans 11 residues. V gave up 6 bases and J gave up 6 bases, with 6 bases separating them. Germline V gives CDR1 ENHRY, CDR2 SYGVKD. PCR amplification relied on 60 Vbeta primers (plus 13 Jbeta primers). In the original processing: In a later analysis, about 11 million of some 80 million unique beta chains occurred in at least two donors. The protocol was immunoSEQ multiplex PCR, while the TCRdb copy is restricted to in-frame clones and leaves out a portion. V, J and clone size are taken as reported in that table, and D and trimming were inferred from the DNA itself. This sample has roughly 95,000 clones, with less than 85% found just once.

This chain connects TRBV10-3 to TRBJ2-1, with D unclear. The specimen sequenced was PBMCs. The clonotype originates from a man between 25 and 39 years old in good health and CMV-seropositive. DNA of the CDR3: TGTGCCATCAGGAGAGGCAATGAGCAGTTCTTC. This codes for CAIRRGNEQFF.